This T cell receptor (beta chain) emerged from a study of glioma-infiltrating T cells after dendritic cell vaccination. Study-level background: The vaccine used monocyte-derived dendritic cells pulsed overnight with autologous tumor lysate.

As for time point: after dendritic cell vaccination, including at tumor progression/relapse. CDR3 length equals 13 residues. Trimming shortened V by 3 bases and J by 2 bases, and 8 bases separated the two germline ends. Germline V gives CDR1 SNHLY, CDR2 FYNNEI. The repertoire was sequenced with immunoSEQ multiplex PCR; TCRdb's copy has only in-frame clones and lacks some. Of 65,000 or so clones in the sample, roughly 86% were seen once. Regarding this clone: Antigen specificity is unknown.

Findings of the study overall: No direct clonality-survival link was found; a diverse polyclonal response may matter.

This TCR was sampled from a human donor with glioblastoma. The genes are TRBV2 and TRBJ2-7; D not resolved. Sample: blood, taken after dendritic cell vaccination. In DNA form, the CDR3 reads TGTGCCAGCAGTGATGCAGGCGCCTACGAGCAGTACTTC. This codes for CASSDAGAYEQYF.